These T cell receptor beta chains were read from a single sample in a study of shared clonotypes between healthy human individuals. Assay: immunoSEQ multiplex PCR; the TCRdb copy retains only in-frame clones and omits some. The profile shows over 2,000,000 clones, 93% of them singletons. The sequenced sample was naive CD8+ T cells from PBMCs. The receptors derive from a young man in good health. Some clones in this sample may be carry-over from other donors' samples. The CDR3 runs from the conserved cysteine through the conserved F or W. Each record gives: D gene, V gene, J gene, clone size, CDR3 DNA, CDR3 protein. A D gene is named only where the DNA matches it firmly. Rows give clone size only sometimes, using once, few, many, or a class for an expanded clone.

D gene: NA
V gene: TRBV4-1
J gene: TRBJ1-2
clone size: NA
CDR3 DNA: TGCGCCAGCAGCCAAGAAGGGTTCGGAGAAAACTATGGCTACACCTTC
CDR3 protein: CASSQEGFGENYGYTF

D gene: NA
V gene: TRBV27
J gene: TRBJ1-1
clone size: NA
CDR3 DNA: TGTGCCAGCAGGGATGGCGGGGGGGCTGAAGCTTTCTTT
CDR3 protein: CASRDGGGAEAFF

D gene: NA
V gene: TRBV9
J gene: TRBJ2-3
clone size: NA
CDR3 DNA: TGTGCCAGCAGCCCTCGGGTGGATTATACGCAGTATTTT
CDR3 protein: CASSPRVDYTQYF

D gene: NA
V gene: TRBV5-1
J gene: TRBJ1-2
clone size: NA
CDR3 DNA: TGCGCCAGCAGTTATGAGACGGGAAATGGCTACACCTTC
CDR3 protein: CASSYETGNGYTF

D gene: NA
V gene: TRBV5-1
J gene: TRBJ1-1
clone size: NA
CDR3 DNA: TGCGCCAGCAGCTTGAGTGCACTGGGTCGGGCTGAAGCTTTCTTT
CDR3 protein: CASSLSALGRAEAFF

D gene: TRBD2
V gene: TRBV27
J gene: TRBJ2-5
clone size: NA
CDR3 DNA: TGTGCCAGCAGTTCGATACAAATAGCGGGAGGGCCCTCAGAGACCCAGTACTTC
CDR3 protein: CASSSIQIAGGPSETQYF

D gene: NA
V gene: TRBV29-1
J gene: TRBJ1-2
clone size: NA
CDR3 DNA: TGCAGCGGGCGGACACCCTATGGCTACACCTTC
CDR3 protein: CSGRTPYGYTF

D gene: TRBD1
V gene: TRBV27
J gene: TRBJ1-5
clone size: NA
CDR3 DNA: TGTGCCAGCAGTTGGACAGGGGGGGATCAGCCCCAGCATTTT
CDR3 protein: CASSWTGGDQPQHF

D gene: NA
V gene: TRBV5-1
J gene: TRBJ2-1
clone size: NA
CDR3 DNA: TGCGCCAGCAGCTGGGAGGACTCTAGGAATGAGCAGTTCTTC
CDR3 protein: CASSWEDSRNEQFF

D gene: TRBD2
V gene: TRBV27
J gene: TRBJ2-1
clone size: NA
CDR3 DNA: TGTGCCAGCAGTTCTTCTTTAGCGGGCCATTACAATGAGCAGTTCTTC
CDR3 protein: CASSSSLAGHYNEQFF

D gene: TRBD2
V gene: TRBV6-5
J gene: TRBJ2-4
clone size: NA
CDR3 DNA: TGTGCCAGCACGGGGGGAAAAAACATTCAGTACTTC
CDR3 protein: CASTGGKNIQYF

D gene: TRBD1
V gene: TRBV18
J gene: TRBJ2-1
clone size: once
CDR3 DNA: TGTGCCAGCTCACAGGACAGGGGCGACAATGAGCAGTTCTTC
CDR3 protein: CASSQDRGDNEQFF

D gene: NA
V gene: TRBV11-2
J gene: TRBJ1-3
clone size: NA
CDR3 DNA: TGTGCCAGCAGCTTAGGTTGGCCCCCGCCAGGAAACACCATATATTTT
CDR3 protein: CASSLGWPPPGNTIYF